The sequence of this T cell receptor (beta chain) was determined in a study of T cell responses to AZD1222 COVID-19 vaccine. Study-wide findings and caveats: White British people made up most donors, females outnumbered males, and clonal diversity was possibly underestimated. Researchers took repertoire samples only after the peak T cell response had come. At 160-218 and 743-854, vaccine-associated CD4 TCRs were dominant, and they spanned spike.

Concerning this clone: The antigen is undetermined.

Germline V gives CDR1 KGHSH, CDR2 LQKENI. The length of the CDR3 is 16 residues. Trimming removed 3 bases from V and 3 bases from J, with 17 bases in between. The table came from immunoSEQ multiplex PCR; TCRdb's copy has only in-frame clones and leaves some out. The table records approximately 70,000 clones, 75% to 90% of them present only once. This chain connects TRBV18 to TRBJ1-1, with TRBD1 as a possible D gene (5 bases). This specimen consisted of peripheral blood, obtained on day 0 of AZD1222 vaccination. The clonotype originates from an adult in good health. The CDR3 sequence is CASSPRQGGLDTEAFF. CDR3 in DNA: TGTGCCAGCTCACCTCGGCAGGGAGGGTTGGACACTGAAGCTTTCTTT.